Listed here are 28 T cell receptor beta chains from one sample, sequenced in a study of cytomegalovirus exposure and HLA in healthy donors. Some clones are missing from TCRdb's copy, which holds only in-frame ones; the method was immunoSEQ multiplex PCR. Of approximately 170,000 clones listed, approximately 81% are singletons. The material sequenced was PBMCs. The receptors were sampled from a man aged 30 to 39 in good health and CMV-seropositive.

The genes are TRBV7-3 and TRBJ2-3; D possibly corresponds to TRBD1 (5 bases). This CDR3 has 13 residues. CDR1 is SGHTA and CDR2 is FQGTGA in the germline V gene. V lost 2 bases and J lost 3, with 6 bases in between. The CDR3 DNA sequence: TGTGCCAGCAGCTTAGGGGCAACAGATACGCAGTATTTT. This sequence encodes CASSLGATDTQYF.

V is TRBV10-1 and J is TRBJ2-7; 9 bases map to TRBD2. The CDR3 runs to 13 residues. The germline CDR1 and CDR2 sequences are WNHNN and SYGVQD (reference sequence). Trimming cost V 4 bases and J 5 bases; bases outside gene matches: 3. CDR3 loop: CASSGSGSDEQYF. DNA for the CDR3: TGCGCCAGCAGTGGTAGCGGGAGCGACGAGCAGTACTTC.

The rearrangement joins TRBV28 to TRBJ1-1, with TRBD1 matching over 7 bases. CDR1 and CDR2 (germline): MDHEN, SYDVKM. The CDR3 covers 14 residues. V dropped 4 bases and J dropped 11; count of bases not matched to a gene: 13. The CDR3 protein is CASSSNTDREWAFF. The DNA of the CDR3 is TGTGCCAGCAGTTCCAATACCGACAGGGAGTGGGCTTTCTTT.

This clone appeared a single time. The chain couples TRBV10-3 to TRBJ2-7; TRBD2 agrees at 8 bases. V gave up 2 bases and J gave up 4 bases; unmatched junction bases: 7. Germline assignment: CDR1 ENHRY and CDR2 SYGVKD. This CDR3 spans 15 amino acids. CDR3 residues: CAISEPGGGWYEQYF. For the CDR3, the DNA is TGTGCCATCAGTGAGCCCGGGGGGGGGTGGTACGAGCAGTACTTC.

The chain has TRBV7-2 and TRBJ2-5; 8 bases align to TRBD2. V was clipped by 5 bases and J by 1 base; unmatched bases: 6. This CDR3 spans 15 amino acids. Germline V CDR1 and CDR2: SGHTA, FQGNSA. DNA for the CDR3: TGTGCCAGCAGCGCAGCGGGGGCCCCCCAAGAGACCCAGTACTTC. Amino acid sequence: CASSAAGAPQETQYF.

The V call is TRBV5-4, the J call TRBJ1-3; possibly TRBD1 for D (5 bases). Germline V gene data show CDR1 as SGHNT and CDR2 as YYREEE (reference sequence). Trimming removed 2 bases from V and 6 bases from J, with 9 bases in between. CDR3 length equals 13 residues. The CDR3 protein is CASSFTGENTIYF. CDR3 bases: TGTGCCAGCAGCTTTACAGGTGAAAACACCATATATTTT.

V is TRBV2 and J is TRBJ2-7; TRBD2 might be the D (6 bases). Germline CDR1 and CDR2: SNHLY and FYNNEI. Trimming cost V 7 bases and J 2 bases, with 12 bases left between them. The CDR3 extends over 13 amino acids. Here the CDR3 DNA reads TGTGCCAGCACCCGGGGAGGAACCTACGAGCAGTACTTC. Its protein is CASTRGGTYEQYF. Complete variable domain (other parts from reference TRBV2 and TRBJ2-7): EPEVTQTPSHQVTQMGQEVILRCVPISNHLYFYWYRQILGQKVEFLVSFYNNEISEKSEIFDDQFSVERPDGSNFTLKIRSTKLEDSAMYFCASTRGGTYEQYFGPGTRLTVT.

V and J are TRBV2 and TRBJ2-3, with TRBD2 as a possible D gene (5 bases). The germline CDR1 and CDR2 sequences are SNHLY and FYNNEI. This CDR3 region has 14 residues. V lost 7 bases and J 0 bases, leaving 11 bases between the germline ends. CDR3 loop: CASKARVSTDTQYF. The CDR3 DNA follows: TGTGCCAGCAAAGCGCGGGTGAGCACAGATACGCAGTATTTT. The full variable domain, completed using reference TRBV2 and TRBJ2-3, is EPEVTQTPSHQVTQMGQEVILRCVPISNHLYFYWYRQILGQKVEFLVSFYNNEISEKSEIFDDQFSVERPDGSNFTLKIRSTKLEDSAMYFCASKARVSTDTQYFGPGTRLTVL.

This chain links TRBV6-6 with TRBJ1-5; 7 bases are a match to TRBD1. The germline CDR1 and CDR2 sequences are MNHNY and SVGAGI (reference sequence). This CDR3 has 14 residues. The ends lost 7 bases at V and 8 bases at J; junction bases unmatched: 11. This CDR3 reads CASKATGSDKPQHF. The CDR3 DNA reads as TGTGCCAGCAAAGCGACAGGGTCGGACAAGCCCCAGCATTTT.

This chain uses TRBV28 with TRBJ2-5, with TRBD1 matching 7 bases. With V trimmed by 1 base and J by 5 bases, 10 bases remained unmatched. CDR1 MDHEN and CDR2 SYDVKM come from the germline V gene. CDR3 length: 16 amino acids. The CDR3 loop reads CASSLFPERGRETQYF. The CDR3 region has the DNA TGTGCCAGCAGTTTATTCCCCGAAAGGGGGCGTGAGACCCAGTACTTC.

The chain employs TRBV5-4 and TRBJ1-4, with D possibly being TRBD1 (6 bases). CDR1 and CDR2 from the germline V gene are SGHNT and YYREEE (reference sequence). The germline V and J ends were trimmed by 0 bases and 3 bases, with 9 bases remaining between them. This CDR3 has 15 amino acids. CDR3 sequence (DNA): TGTGCCAGCAGCTTGGCGGCAGGGGCTAATGAAAAACTGTTTTTT. Translating it yields CASSLAAGANEKLFF.

V usage is TRBV15 and J usage is TRBJ1-1, with 7 positions matching TRBD1. The CDR3 extends over 14 amino acids. The V segment lost 5 bases and the J segment 1 base; nucleotides outside the gene matches: 4. Germline CDR1 and CDR2: LNHNV and YYDKDF (reference sequence). As DNA, the CDR3 is TGTGCCACCAGCCTCCGGGACAGGAACACTGAAGCTTTCTTT. Encoded protein: CATSLRDRNTEAFF.

The rearrangement links TRBV9 to TRBJ2-3, with 9 nucleotides matching TRBD1. The CDR3 is 14 residues long. V lost 0 bases to trimming and J lost 6 bases; unmatched junction nucleotides: 2. The V gene's germline CDR1 is SGDLS and CDR2 YYNGEE. This CDR3 reads CASSVGQGVDTQYF. The CDR3 DNA is TGTGCCAGCAGCGTAGGACAGGGGGTGGATACGCAGTATTTT.

This chain connects TRBV9 to TRBJ2-7, with a weak D call TRBD1 (5 bases). The V and J ends lost 0 bases and 3 bases respectively, with 13 bases between them. The CDR3 has 15 residues. Germline assignment: CDR1 SGDLS and CDR2 YYNGEE. The CDR3 reads CASSVEGAPFYEQYF. CDR3 DNA sequence: TGTGCCAGCAGCGTAGAAGGGGCACCCTTCTACGAGCAGTACTTC. Full variable domain (rest looked up from reference TRBV9 and TRBJ2-7): DSGVTQTPKHLITATGQRVTLRCSPRSGDLSVYWYQQSLDQGLQFLIQYYNGEERAKGNILERFSAQQFPDLHSELNLSSLELGDSALYFCASSVEGAPFYEQYFGPGTRLTVT.

The chain employs TRBV9 and TRBJ2-1, with 8 bases matching TRBD2. The CDR3 contains 15 residues. Germline CDR1 reads SGDLS; CDR2 reads YYNGEE. J gave up 0 bases and V 4 bases, and 3 bases lay outside the gene matches. The CDR3 DNA reads TGTGCCAGCAGCTTTAGCGGGGACTCCTACAATGAGCAGTTCTTC. It yields the protein CASSFSGDSYNEQFF.

V usage is TRBV29-1 and J usage is TRBJ1-2; D not certain. The germline V gene has CDR1 SQVTM and CDR2 ANQGSEA. Trimming stripped 0 bases from V and 4 bases from J, with 9 bases between. The CDR3 is 13 amino acids. The CDR3 protein is CSVEEQTLYGYTF. DNA of the CDR3: TGCAGCGTTGAAGAGCAGACTCTCTATGGCTACACCTTC.

The chain carries TRBV4-1 and TRBJ2-5; a weak D match, TRBD1 (6 bases). The CDR3 has 17 amino acids. Trimming removed 0 bases at V and 3 bases at J, with 17 bases between. Germline CDR1 reads MGHRA; CDR2 reads YSYEKL. CDR3 sequence: CASSQDLIGQPKETQYF. The DNA for the CDR3 is TGCGCCAGCAGCCAAGATCTTATAGGACAGCCTAAAGAGACCCAGTACTTC.

The rearrangement joins TRBV27 to TRBJ2-7; 7 bases are shared with TRBD2. CDR1 and CDR2 (germline): MNHEY, SMNVEV (reference sequence). V lost 5 bases to trimming and J lost 5 bases; unmatched junction nucleotides: 15. The CDR3 extends over 16 amino acids. The CDR3 region is CASSTVLLGRTNEQYF. For the CDR3, the DNA is TGTGCCAGCAGTACCGTTCTTCTCGGGAGGACGAACGAGCAGTACTTC.

The gene calls are TRBV2 and TRBJ1-5; D not resolved. Per germline, CDR1 SNHLY and CDR2 FYNNEI. The V end lost 4 bases, the J end lost 0 bases, and 7 bases lay between the germline ends. The CDR3 has 14 amino acids. CDR3 DNA sequence: TGTGCCAGCAGTGGCTTAGTTAGCAATCAGCCCCAGCATTTT. It specifies CASSGLVSNQPQHF.

This clone has a handful of counts. The rearrangement links TRBV4-3 to TRBJ2-3; TRBD2 agrees at 15 bases. The ends lost 0 bases at V and 1 base at J; junction bases unmatched: 2. The germline V gene has CDR1 LGHNA and CDR2 YSLEER. The CDR3 is 18 residues long. CDR3 loop: CASSQERTSGGGTDTQYF. As DNA, the CDR3 is TGCGCCAGCAGCCAAGAGCGGACTAGCGGGGGGGGCACAGATACGCAGTATTTT.

The gene calls are TRBV6-5 and TRBJ2-3; D call uncertain. V was pared by 2 bases and J by 1 base, with 4 bases between. Per the germline V gene, CDR1 is MNHEY and CDR2 is SVGAGI. This CDR3 is built from 13 residues. The CDR3 is CASSYAGTDTQYF. The CDR3 DNA follows: TGTGCCAGCAGTTACGCGGGCACAGATACGCAGTATTTT.

This sequence joins TRBV29-1 and TRBJ2-2, with TRBD1 identical over 8 bases. The CDR3 runs 13 residues. Trimming removed 4 bases from V and 6 bases from J; junction bases left unmatched: 4. The germline gives CDR1 SQVTM, CDR2 ANQGSEA. CDR3 sequence: CSVVQGAAGELFF. The CDR3, as DNA: TGCAGCGTTGTTCAGGGGGCCGCCGGGGAGCTGTTTTTT.

The chain joins TRBV19 to TRBJ2-7, with 10 bases matching TRBD2. The CDR3 length is 16 residues. Germline CDR1 is LNHDA and CDR2 is SQIVND (reference sequence). The ends lost 3 bases at V and 4 bases at J; junction bases unmatched: 9. The CDR3 spells CASSMGGGLAAYEQYF. Here the CDR3 DNA reads TGTGCCAGTAGTATGGGGGGCGGACTAGCGGCGTACGAGCAGTACTTC.

This clone has just a few counts. This chain uses TRBV2 with TRBJ1-3; D unclear. The germline CDR1 and CDR2 sequences are SNHLY and FYNNEI. V lost 0 bases to trimming and J lost 4 bases, with 13 bases between them. The CDR3 runs to 16 residues. CDR3 residues: CASSEADYVRGNTIYF. CDR3 sequence (DNA): TGTGCCAGCAGTGAAGCGGACTACGTGAGAGGAAACACCATATATTTT.

In this sample, this clone turned up once. J is TRBJ2-7 and V is TRBV9, with 8 nucleotides matching TRBD2. V was clipped by 0 bases and J by 2 bases; unmatched bases: 4. CDR1 is SGDLS, CDR2 YYNGEE, per germline. The CDR3 covers 15 residues. The CDR3 region has the DNA TGTGCCAGCAGCGTAGGTAGCGGGGTCACCTACGAGCAGTACTTC. Encoded protein: CASSVGSGVTYEQYF.

The J gene is TRBJ2-5, the V gene TRBV7-2; D ambiguous. The CDR3 consists of 12 residues. V lost 2 bases and J lost 5, with 6 bases in between. Germline V gene data show CDR1 as SGHTA and CDR2 as FQGNSA. CDR3 DNA sequence: TGTGCCAGCAGCTTAATCAGGGAGACCCAGTACTTC. Amino acid sequence: CASSLIRETQYF.

This chain connects TRBV4-2 to TRBJ1-2, with D possibly matching TRBD1 (6 bases). V lost 3 bases and J 2 bases, leaving 7 bases between the germline ends. Germline V gives CDR1 LGHNA, CDR2 YNFKEQ. The CDR3 covers 13 residues. CDR3 amino acids: CASSQTGNYGYTF. The CDR3 nucleotides read TGTGCCAGCAGCCAGACAGGAAACTATGGCTACACCTTC.

V and J are TRBV14 and TRBJ2-2; TRBD1 aligns across 9 bases. CDR1 is SGHDN, CDR2 FVKESK, per germline. This CDR3 has 16 residues. The V segment lost 4 bases and the J segment 4 bases; nucleotides outside the gene matches: 7. DNA of the CDR3: TGTGCCAGCAGCCGTTACCGGGACAGGGTCACCGGGGAGCTGTTTTTT. Translated, it gives CASSRYRDRVTGELFF.